One and the same sample provided the 18 T cell receptor beta chains below, sequenced in a study of shared clonotypes between healthy human individuals. Measured with immunoSEQ multiplex PCR; TCRdb has only the in-frame clones, and not every one. The table has 2.3 million or so clones, approximately 93% seen once. Input material: naive CD4+ T cells from PBMCs. Subset described: CD45RA+ positively selected. The receptor set was obtained from a man aged 18-30 years in good health. Some clones in this sample may be carry-over from other donors' samples.

The chain combines TRBV6-6 with TRBJ1-4; a weak D match, TRBD1 (5 bases). From germline, CDR1 is MNHNY and CDR2 SVGAGI (reference sequence). Trimming stripped 8 bases from V and 3 bases from J, with 10 bases between. The CDR3 runs 13 residues. The CDR3 region has the DNA TGTGCCAGCCGGGGGGGGGCTAATGAAAAACTGTTTTTT. Its translation is CASRGGANEKLFF.

This clone was counted once. The chain joins TRBV28 to TRBJ2-2; perhaps TRBD2 as D (5 bases). CDR1 and CDR2 from the germline V gene are MDHEN and SYDVKM. The CDR3 consists of 13 residues. Trimming left V 1 base short and J 7 bases short, with 7 bases between. In DNA, the CDR3 is TGTGCCAGCAGTTTATACGGGGACGGGGAGCTGTTTTTT. This encodes CASSLYGDGELFF.

The J gene is TRBJ2-6, the V gene TRBV7-6; D unresolved. V was clipped by 2 bases and J by 0 bases, with 8 bases between them. Germline CDR1 and CDR2: SGHVS and FNYEAQ. This CDR3 has 16 residues. The CDR3 DNA is TGTGCCAGCAGCTTATGGGGAACCTCTGGGGCCAACGTCCTGACTTTC. Its protein product is CASSLWGTSGANVLTF.

This clone was observed once. The rearrangement links TRBV9 to TRBJ2-7; D gene uncertain. Germline CDR1 SGDLS, CDR2 YYNGEE. The CDR3 totals 15 residues. Trimming took 0 bases from V and 2 from J, leaving 12 bases between them. CDR3 sequence: CASSVDAGGPYEQYF. DNA of the CDR3: TGTGCCAGCAGCGTAGATGCAGGTGGGCCCTACGAGCAGTACTTC. The variable domain in full, with the rest retrieved from reference TRBV9 and TRBJ2-7, is DSGVTQTPKHLITATGQRVTLRCSPRSGDLSVYWYQQSLDQGLQFLIQYYNGEERAKGNILERFSAQQFPDLHSELNLSSLELGDSALYFCASSVDAGGPYEQYFGPGTRLTVT.

The rearrangement joins TRBV14 to TRBJ2-1, with D uncertain. V was cut by 4 bases and J by 3 bases, with 13 bases left in between. Germline loops: CDR1 SGHDN, CDR2 FVKESK. The CDR3 consists of 15 residues. Written as DNA, the CDR3 is TGTGCCAGCAGCCGGAGAAGGTCCGGCTACAATGAGCAGTTCTTC. This sequence encodes CASSRRRSGYNEQFF.

The chain is built from TRBV5-1 and TRBJ2-3, with no clear D. The CDR3 is 15 residues long. V lost 3 bases, J lost 0 bases, and 11 bases lay in between. The germline CDR1 and CDR2 sequences are SGHRS and YFSETQ. CDR3 nucleotide sequence: TGCGCCAGCAGCTCTCTAGTGGGGAGCACAGATACGCAGTATTTT. Translation: CASSSLVGSTDTQYF.

The gene calls are TRBV6-4 and TRBJ2-3; no reliable D call. The CDR3 has 15 amino acids. Germline V gene data show CDR1 as MRHNA and CDR2 as SNTAGT. V shed 5 bases and J shed 2 bases, with 14 bases lying between them. CDR3 loop: CASSLQGTTTDTQYF. The CDR3 nucleotides read TGTGCCAGCAGTCTCCAAGGAACGACCACAGATACGCAGTATTTT.

CDR3 sequence reads: CASSDSSGDNGYTF. The CDR3 DNA sequence: TGTGCCAGCAGCGACTCATCCGGAGATAATGGCTACACCTTC. The chain employs TRBV21-1 and TRBJ1-2. TRBV21-1 is given as a pseudogene. This CDR3 is 14 amino acids long.

As to this clone: Other DNA sequences in the same sample also yield this CDR3. The chain recombines TRBV11-2 with TRBJ2-1; D unresolved. The CDR3 runs to 13 residues. From germline, CDR1 is SGHAT and CDR2 FQNNGV. Trimming stripped 1 base from V and 4 bases from J, with 5 bases between. The CDR3 DNA reads TGTGCCAGCAGCTTAGGGGGATACAATGAGCAGTTCTTC. Translation gives CASSLGGYNEQFF.

The chain joins TRBV21-1 to TRBJ2-6; the table's D call of TRBD1 was not tested on the DNA. TRBV21-1 is labeled a pseudogene. The CDR3 extends over 18 amino acids. The CDR3 DNA is TGTGCCAGCAGCGTACCCGCAGGGATCCCCTCTGGGGCCAACGTCCTGACTTTC. Its protein product is CASSVPAGIPSGANVLTF.

This chain's CDR3 is CAWSVPGQGYQPQHF. The DNA for the CDR3 is TGTGCCTGGAGTGTACCGGGACAGGGATATCAGCCCCAGCATTTT. V and J are TRBV30 and TRBJ1-5; 9 bases fit TRBD1. The CDR3 loop spans 15 amino acids. V lost 0 bases, J lost 5 bases, and 5 bases stayed unmatched. The V gene's germline CDR1 is GTSNPN and CDR2 SVGIG (reference sequence). The full variable domain, completed using reference TRBV30 and TRBJ1-5, is SQTIHQWPATLVQPVGSPLSLECTVEGTSNPNLYWYRQAAGRGLQLLFYSVGIGQISSEVPQNLSASRPQDRQFILSSKKLLLSDSGFYLCAWSVPGQGYQPQHFGDGTRLSIL.

V is TRBV25-1 and J is TRBJ2-5; D might be TRBD1 or TRBD2, each matching 5 bases. The CDR3 loop spans 14 amino acids. Germline V gene lookup returns CDR1 MGHDK and CDR2 SYGVNS. The V end lost 1 base, the J end lost 5 bases, and 11 bases lay between the germline ends. CDR3 sequence: CASSELRDVETQYF. The CDR3 coding sequence is TGTGCCAGCAGTGAATTGAGGGACGTCGAGACCCAGTACTTC.

The chain is built from TRBV10-1 and TRBJ2-3; D is uncertain. V was pared by 6 bases and J by 6 bases, with 13 bases between. The germline V gene encodes CDR1 WNHNN and CDR2 SYGVQD (reference sequence). This CDR3 contains 13 residues. As DNA, the CDR3 is TGCGCCAGCAGCGACCCCCTTTCCGATACGCAGTATTTT. It yields the protein CASSDPLSDTQYF.

V and J are TRBV27 and TRBJ2-3, with D unresolved. Germline V gene data show CDR1 as MNHEY and CDR2 as SMNVEV (reference sequence). CDR3 length: 16 amino acids. Trimming shortened V by 5 bases and J by 0 bases, and 15 bases separated the two germline ends. The DNA of the CDR3 is TGTGCCAGCAGTCGACTGGCGATGACGAGCACAGATACGCAGTATTTT. As protein: CASSRLAMTSTDTQYF.

V gene TRBV5-1 combines with J gene TRBJ2-3, with 10 bases matching TRBD2. The CDR3 is 16 residues long. The germline V gene has CDR1 SGHRS and CDR2 YFSETQ. V gave up 0 bases and J gave up 5 bases; unmatched junction bases: 6. In DNA, the CDR3 is TGCGCCAGCAGCTTGGGAAATAGCGGGAGGAAAGATACGCAGTATTTT. Encoded protein: CASSLGNSGRKDTQYF.

The genes are TRBV14 and TRBJ2-2; D may match TRBD1 or TRBD2 (5 bases each). The CDR3 has 15 residues. Between the trimmed V and J ends, which lost 5 bases and 1 base, there was a span of 11 bases. CDR1 and CDR2 from the germline V gene are SGHDN and FVKESK. CDR3 coding DNA: TGTGCCAGCAGCGGCCGGGACGGGAACACCGGGGAGCTGTTTTTT. Residues: CASSGRDGNTGELFF.

The chain couples TRBV19 to TRBJ2-7; tentative D call: TRBD2 (6 bases). Germline loops: CDR1 LNHDA, CDR2 SQIVND (reference sequence). This CDR3 is 16 amino acids long. V was trimmed by 4 bases and J by 0 bases, leaving 16 bases between them. In DNA, the CDR3 is TGTGCCAGTAGTACCCCGGCTCGCGGGAACTCCTACGAGCAGTACTTC. This gives the protein CASSTPARGNSYEQYF.

This chain uses TRBV19 with TRBJ2-3; 14 bases agree with TRBD2. The length of the CDR3 is 15 residues. After removal of 8 bases from V and 3 bases from J, the junction contained 4 bases not matched to a gene. Germline loops: CDR1 LNHDA, CDR2 SQIVND (reference sequence). The CDR3 spells CASGTSGSGTDTQYF. The CDR3 DNA reads as TGTGCCAGTGGGACTAGCGGGAGCGGGACAGATACGCAGTATTTT.